One TCR beta chain is described in this entry. The data originate from a study of OX40 agonist ivuxolimab in advanced cancers. Measured with immunoSEQ multiplex PCR; TCRdb has only the in-frame clones, and not every one. The top ten clones hold around 12% of a sample with 50,000 or so clones, approximately 88% of them seen once. CDR1 is SGHTA and CDR2 is FQGNSA in the germline V gene. This CDR3 has 13 amino acids. Trimming removed 4 bases from V and 7 bases from J, with 10 bases in between. Source: CD4+ or CD8+ T cells sorted from blood, taken in a trial of the OX40 agonist ivuxolimab. This TCR was recovered from an adult with an advanced solid tumor such as melanoma, head and neck, liver or kidney cancer. The genes are TRBV7-2 and TRBJ2-2, with D perhaps TRBD2 (5 bases). CDR3 loop: CASSWLRDGELFF. In nucleotides, the CDR3 is TGTGCCAGCAGCTGGCTTCGGGACGGGGAGCTGTTTTTT. The full variable domain, rest sourced from reference TRBV7-2 and TRBJ2-2, is GAGVSQSPSNKVTEKGKDVELRCDPISGHTALYWYRQSLGQGLEFLIYFQGNSAPDKSGLPSDRFSAERTGGSVSTLTIQRTQQEDSAVYLCASSWLRDGELFFGEGSRLTVL.